The entry below gives a single TCR beta chain sequence along with its context. The antigen is unknown. Within the sample, other DNA sequences also encode this same CDR3. Primers included in the PCR were 60 Vbeta and 13 Jbeta primers. The data were produced by immunoSEQ multiplex PCR, yet TCRdb's version contains in-frame clones alone and is incomplete. Among approximately 260,000 clones, approximately 91% were seen once, and the ten largest hold 1.7%. These data come from a study of cytomegalovirus exposure and HLA in healthy donors. Study summary: Assignment to the Caucasian-associated ancestry cluster applied to more than 75% of the 300 to 500 genotyped donors. Study outcomes and limitations: Later analysis indicated greater clonal expansion among HLA-associated TCR beta chains than among equally common other chains. The study designated about 160 TCR beta chains cytomegalovirus-associated.

Germline CDR1 reads MNHEY; CDR2 reads SMNVEV (reference sequence). The CDR3 spans 15 residues. V lost 2 bases to trimming and J lost 1 base, with 9 bases between them. Sample: PBMCs. This chain links TRBV27 with TRBJ1-5, with D possibly matching TRBD1 (6 bases). The sequence derives from a girl aged 2 to 10 in good health and CMV-seronegative. The CDR3 DNA is TGTGCCAGCAGTTTACAGGGGCGAAGCAATCAGCCCCAGCATTTT. This codes for CASSLQGRSNQPQHF.